Sequencing of this T cell receptor (beta chain) was carried out in a study of blood T cell repertoires in COVID-19. The wider study: The United States, Italy and Spain provided the acute and convalescent COVID-19 samples.

Trimming took 10 bases from V and 4 from J, leaving 8 bases between them. From germline, CDR1 is LGHNT and CDR2 FRNRAP. The CDR3 sequence is 11 residues long. Sequencing was performed with immunoSEQ multiplex PCR; in TCRdb, only in-frame clones are kept and a portion is missing. The sample carries more than 95,000 clones, approximately 82% recorded once. A few counts support this clone. This sequence originates from a woman aged 80 or over with acute or convalescent COVID-19. The material sequenced was peripheral blood. This sequence joins TRBV12-5 and TRBJ1-3; D not certain. The chain's CDR3 is CATSGGNTIYF. CDR3 nucleotides: TGTGCTACCTCGGGGGGAAACACCATATATTTT.